These T cell receptor beta chains were read from a single sample in a study of T cells after yellow fever vaccination. TCRdb reprocessed the 5' RACE reads with MiXCR, giving one entry per CDR3 protein. The sample has around 600,000 distinct CDR3 sequences, 12% seen once. The starting material was PBMCs, obtained on the day of the yellow fever booster vaccination. These TCRs come from a man aged 25 to 45 who received the YFV17D yellow fever vaccine. Both conserved end residues are part of each CDR3. D genes are given only for firm matches. Part of the rows lack a size; the others show once, few, many or a class for expanded clones.

d_gene: TRBD1; v_gene: TRBV27; j_gene: TRBJ2-4; abundance: few; CDR3aa: CASTPGTGGKNIQYF; CDR3nt: TGTGCCAGTACCCCCGGGACAGGGGGTAAAAACATTCAGTACTTC
d_gene: TRBD2; v_gene: TRBV9; j_gene: TRBJ2-3; abundance: -; CDR3aa: CASSVAREGASIFTDTQYF; CDR3nt: TGTGCCAGCAGCGTAGCTCGGGAGGGAGCGTCCATATTTACAGATACGCAGTATTTT
d_gene: TRBD2; v_gene: TRBV2; j_gene: TRBJ2-3; abundance: few; CDR3aa: CASNREGLTDTQYF; CDR3nt: TGTGCCAGCAATCGGGAGGGCCTCACAGATACGCAGTATTTT
d_gene: -; v_gene: TRBV19; j_gene: TRBJ2-1; abundance: few; CDR3aa: CASSPRLGTYNEQFF; CDR3nt: TGTGCCAGTAGTCCGCGACTCGGGACCTACAATGAGCAGTTCTTC
d_gene: -; v_gene: TRBV27; j_gene: TRBJ1-6; abundance: -; CDR3aa: CASSLQGLYSPLHF; CDR3nt: TGTGCCAGCAGCCTGCAGGGTCTCTATTCACCCCTCCACTTT
d_gene: TRBD1; v_gene: TRBV7-2; j_gene: TRBJ2-7; abundance: -; CDR3aa: CASSLGLGGTYEQYF; CDR3nt: TGTGCCAGCAGCTTAGGTTTAGGGGGCACATACGAGCAGTACTTC
d_gene: -; v_gene: TRBV29-1; j_gene: TRBJ2-2; abundance: -; CDR3aa: CSVEDRLAAGELFF; CDR3nt: TGCAGCGTTGAAGATCGCCTAGCTGCCGGGGAGCTGTTTTTT
d_gene: -; v_gene: TRBV7-2; j_gene: TRBJ2-2; abundance: -; CDR3aa: CASSLQGGSGELFF; CDR3nt: TGTGCCAGCAGCTTACAGGGAGGTAGCGGGGAGCTGTTTTTT
d_gene: -; v_gene: TRBV20-1; j_gene: TRBJ2-7; abundance: few; CDR3aa: CSAAGNISYEQYF; CDR3nt: TGCAGCGCTGCGGGAAACATCTCCTACGAGCAGTACTTC
d_gene: -; v_gene: TRBV3-1; j_gene: TRBJ2-7; abundance: many; CDR3aa: CASSQTNSYEQYF; CDR3nt: TGTGCCAGCAGCCAGACAAACTCCTACGAGCAGTACTTC
d_gene: -; v_gene: TRBV7-6; j_gene: TRBJ2-7; abundance: -; CDR3aa: CASSQTSLGVYEQYF; CDR3nt: TGTGCCAGCAGCCAGACCAGCTTGGGGGTCTACGAGCAGTACTTC
d_gene: -; v_gene: TRBV25-1; j_gene: TRBJ2-3; abundance: -; CDR3aa: CASSSSGGADTQYF; CDR3nt: -
d_gene: -; v_gene: TRBV21-1; j_gene: TRBJ2-7; abundance: few; CDR3aa: CASSKRPGQGVHEQYF; CDR3nt: TGTGCCAGCAGCAAAAGGCCGGGACAGGGGGTCCACGAGCAGTACTTC
d_gene: -; v_gene: TRBV6-1; j_gene: TRBJ2-1; abundance: -; CDR3aa: CASSQGTLNYNEQFF; CDR3nt: TGTGCCAGCAGCCAGGGGACCCTAAACTACAATGAGCAGTTCTTC
d_gene: -; v_gene: TRBV7-2; j_gene: TRBJ2-7; abundance: -; CDR3aa: CASSLDSPKQYF; CDR3nt: TGTGCCAGCAGCCTGGACAGCCCCAAGCAGTACTTC
d_gene: -; v_gene: TRBV7-2; j_gene: TRBJ2-1; abundance: -; CDR3aa: CASSPMASSYNEQFF; CDR3nt: TGTGCCAGCAGCCCCATGGCGAGCTCCTACAATGAGCAGTTCTTC
d_gene: -; v_gene: TRBV7-6; j_gene: TRBJ2-3; abundance: -; CDR3aa: CASSRDGPPDTQYF; CDR3nt: TGTGCCAGCAGCCGGGACGGACCTCCAGATACGCAGTATTTT
d_gene: TRBD2; v_gene: TRBV29-1; j_gene: TRBJ2-7; abundance: many; CDR3aa: CSVVRGLAGASYEQYF; CDR3nt: TGCAGCGTTGTAAGGGGACTAGCGGGAGCGTCCTACGAGCAGTACTTC
d_gene: -; v_gene: TRBV6-5; j_gene: TRBJ1-5; abundance: -; CDR3aa: CASSYGRGLNQPQHF; CDR3nt: TGTGCCAGCAGTTACGGGCGGGGTCTCAATCAGCCCCAGCATTTT
d_gene: -; v_gene: TRBV9; j_gene: TRBJ2-5; abundance: many; CDR3aa: CASSVGPRVVETQYF; CDR3nt: TGTGCCAGCAGCGTAGGACCGAGGGTGGTAGAGACCCAGTACTTC
d_gene: TRBD2; v_gene: TRBV7-2; j_gene: TRBJ2-1; abundance: few; CDR3aa: CASSLAVNNEQFF; CDR3nt: TGTGCCAGCAGCCTAGCGGTTAACAATGAGCAGTTCTTC
d_gene: TRBD1; v_gene: TRBV7-3; j_gene: TRBJ2-7; abundance: many; CDR3aa: CASSLGQGHLQYF; CDR3nt: TGTGCCAGCAGCTTGGGACAGGGGCACCTTCAGTACTTC
d_gene: -; v_gene: TRBV5-1; j_gene: TRBJ2-4; abundance: few; CDR3aa: CASSLEGGTKNIQYF; CDR3nt: TGCGCCAGCAGCTTGGAGGGTGGGACCAAAAACATTCAGTACTTC
d_gene: TRBD2; v_gene: TRBV7-8; j_gene: TRBJ2-5; abundance: -; CDR3aa: CASRTREGETQYF; CDR3nt: TGTGCCAGCAGAACTAGGGAGGGGGAGACCCAGTACTTC
d_gene: TRBD1; v_gene: TRBV5-8; j_gene: TRBJ1-2; abundance: -; CDR3aa: CASSYSGGAYGYTF; CDR3nt: TGTGCCAGCAGCTACTCAGGGGGCGCCTATGGCTACACCTTC
d_gene: -; v_gene: TRBV20-1; j_gene: TRBJ2-1; abundance: many; CDR3aa: CSARELLSFEQFF; CDR3nt: TGCAGTGCTAGAGAGCTCCTATCCTTTGAGCAGTTCTTC
d_gene: -; v_gene: TRBV29-1; j_gene: TRBJ2-5; abundance: -; CDR3aa: CSVEVNEETQYF; CDR3nt: TGCAGCGTTGAAGTCAATGAAGAGACCCAGTACTTC
d_gene: TRBD2; v_gene: TRBV9; j_gene: TRBJ2-1; abundance: few; CDR3aa: CASSVEAGGPRNEQFF; CDR3nt: TGTGCCAGCAGCGTAGAAGCGGGAGGGCCCAGAAATGAGCAGTTCTTC
d_gene: TRBD2; v_gene: TRBV6-8; j_gene: TRBJ2-5; abundance: -; CDR3aa: CATNRGGETQYF; CDR3nt: TGTGCCACCAACCGGGGAGGGGAGACCCAGTACTTC
d_gene: TRBD1; v_gene: TRBV9; j_gene: TRBJ2-7; abundance: -; CDR3aa: CASSVEGRGLYEQYF; CDR3nt: TGTGCCAGCAGCGTGGAGGGCAGGGGGCTCTACGAGCAGTACTTC
d_gene: -; v_gene: TRBV20-1; j_gene: TRBJ2-5; abundance: -; CDR3aa: CSVGGPPLQETQYF; CDR3nt: TGCAGTGTAGGGGGGCCACCCCTACAAGAGACCCAGTACTTC
d_gene: -; v_gene: TRBV7-2; j_gene: TRBJ2-5; abundance: many; CDR3aa: CASSSGRETQYF; CDR3nt: TGTGCCAGCAGCTCCGGCAGGGAGACCCAGTACTTC
d_gene: -; v_gene: TRBV5-1; j_gene: TRBJ1-1; abundance: few; CDR3aa: CASKQGRGSTEAFF; CDR3nt: TGCGCCAGCAAACAGGGACGCGGGAGTACTGAAGCTTTCTTT
d_gene: TRBD1; v_gene: TRBV7-8; j_gene: TRBJ2-3; abundance: many; CDR3aa: CASATGTGGSDTQYF; CDR3nt: TGTGCCAGCGCCACCGGGACAGGGGGCTCAGATACGCAGTATTTT
d_gene: -; v_gene: TRBV15; j_gene: TRBJ2-7; abundance: -; CDR3aa: CATSRDRGRVYEQYF; CDR3nt: TGTGCCACCAGCAGAGATCGGGGCAGGGTCTACGAGCAGTACTTC
d_gene: TRBD2; v_gene: TRBV6-1; j_gene: TRBJ2-7; abundance: -; CDR3aa: CASSPRLGLDLYEQYF; CDR3nt: TGTGCCAGCTCCCCGCGTCTAGGACTAGACTTGTACGAGCAGTACTTC
d_gene: -; v_gene: TRBV20-1; j_gene: TRBJ2-2; abundance: few; CDR3aa: CSGNDGAGELFF; CDR3nt: TGCAGTGGGAACGACGGGGCCGGGGAGCTGTTTTTT
d_gene: TRBD2; v_gene: TRBV6-1; j_gene: TRBJ2-3; abundance: few; CDR3aa: CASSMGTSGSHTQYF; CDR3nt: TGTGCCAGCAGTATGGGGACTAGCGGGAGCCATACGCAGTATTTT
d_gene: TRBD2; v_gene: TRBV6-1; j_gene: TRBJ2-1; abundance: few; CDR3aa: CASSKAGGNNEQFF; CDR3nt: TGTGCCAGCAGCAAAGCGGGAGGGAACAATGAGCAGTTCTTC
d_gene: -; v_gene: TRBV27; j_gene: TRBJ2-2; abundance: few; CDR3aa: CASSSRGQTGELFF; CDR3nt: TGTGCCAGCAGTTCTCGGGGGCAAACCGGGGAGCTGTTTTTT
d_gene: TRBD1; v_gene: TRBV18; j_gene: TRBJ2-1; abundance: -; CDR3aa: CASSPPGTANNEQFF; CDR3nt: TGTGCCAGCTCACCTCCGGGGACAGCTAACAATGAGCAGTTCTTC
d_gene: -; v_gene: TRBV5-8; j_gene: TRBJ2-3; abundance: many; CDR3aa: CASTDRGRTDTQYF; CDR3nt: TGTGCCAGCACCGATCGGGGGCGCACAGATACGCAGTATTTT
d_gene: -; v_gene: TRBV28; j_gene: TRBJ2-6; abundance: -; CDR3aa: CASSLPGGANVLTF; CDR3nt: TGTGCCAGCAGTTTACCGGGGGGGGCCAACGTCCTGACTTTC
d_gene: -; v_gene: TRBV20-1; j_gene: TRBJ1-1; abundance: -; CDR3aa: CSARGGVRDSGYAFF; CDR3nt: TGCAGTGCTAGAGGAGGAGTTCGGGACTCAGGCTACGCTTTCTTT
d_gene: -; v_gene: TRBV29-1; j_gene: TRBJ2-7; abundance: few; CDR3aa: CSVAPTAGRNYEQYF; CDR3nt: TGCAGCGTTGCTCCGACTGCGGGAAGAAACTACGAGCAGTACTTC
d_gene: -; v_gene: TRBV4-3; j_gene: TRBJ2-1; abundance: many; CDR3aa: CASSQGQYIDNEQFF; CDR3nt: TGCGCCAGCAGCCAAGGACAGTACATTGACAATGAGCAGTTCTTC
d_gene: -; v_gene: TRBV14; j_gene: TRBJ2-7; abundance: many; CDR3aa: CASSLTTSSERVYEQYF; CDR3nt: TGTGCCAGCAGCTTAACAACAAGTTCAGAACGAGTTTACGAGCAGTACTTC
d_gene: -; v_gene: TRBV3-1; j_gene: TRBJ2-5; abundance: -; CDR3aa: CASSQASKRPLQETQYF; CDR3nt: TGTGCCAGCAGCCAAGCTAGTAAGCGTCCACTCCAAGAGACCCAGTACTTC
d_gene: TRBD2; v_gene: TRBV15; j_gene: TRBJ2-1; abundance: -; CDR3aa: CATSRGGASGRADEQFF; CDR3nt: TGTGCCACCAGCAGAGGCGGGGCTAGCGGGAGGGCCGATGAGCAGTTCTTC
d_gene: -; v_gene: TRBV7-8; j_gene: TRBJ2-3; abundance: few; CDR3aa: CASSQSRGSTDTQYF; CDR3nt: TGTGCCAGCAGCCAAAGCCGAGGAAGCACAGATACGCAGTATTTT
d_gene: -; v_gene: TRBV3-1; j_gene: TRBJ2-3; abundance: few; CDR3aa: CATGWEVDGSQYF; CDR3nt: TGTGCCACCGGTTGGGAGGTGGATGGTTCGCAGTATTTT
d_gene: TRBD1; v_gene: TRBV20-1; j_gene: TRBJ1-2; abundance: -; CDR3aa: CSAFETGGNYGYTF; CDR3nt: TGCAGTGCCTTCGAGACAGGGGGTAACTATGGCTACACCTTC
d_gene: -; v_gene: TRBV15; j_gene: TRBJ2-3; abundance: few; CDR3aa: CATSRAQGYTDTQYF; CDR3nt: TGTGCCACCAGCAGAGCCCAGGGGTATACAGATACGCAGTATTTT
d_gene: -; v_gene: TRBV25-1; j_gene: TRBJ2-7; abundance: many; CDR3aa: CASSGLGGREQYF; CDR3nt: TGTGCCAGCAGTGGTCTAGGGGGGCGCGAGCAGTACTTC
d_gene: -; v_gene: TRBV5-1; j_gene: TRBJ1-2; abundance: few; CDR3aa: CASSTGGTNRYTF; CDR3nt: TGCGCCAGCAGCACTGGGGGGACTAATCGCTACACCTTC